These 18 T cell receptor beta chains share one sample of origin, sequenced in a study of cytomegalovirus exposure and HLA in healthy donors. Primers included in the PCR were 60 Vbeta and 13 Jbeta primers. Method: immunoSEQ multiplex PCR; TCRdb's copy keeps in-frame clones and lacks some. Among approximately 190,000 clones listed, 82% were seen once. The sequencing input was PBMCs. These receptors were taken from a woman aged 18-29 years in good health and CMV-seronegative.

The chain carries TRBV19 and TRBJ2-7; a weak D match, TRBD1 (5 bases). V lost 5 bases to trimming and J lost 3 bases, with 17 bases between them. Germline-derived CDR1 and CDR2 are LNHDA and SQIVND (reference sequence). This CDR3 comprises 15 residues. The CDR3 coding sequence is TGTGCCAGTAGTGCCTCACCAGGGAACATCTACGAGCAGTACTTC. Protein: CASSASPGNIYEQYF.

This clone came up a few times. V and J are TRBV19 and TRBJ2-7, with a possible D match to TRBD2 (5 bases). CDR1 is LNHDA and CDR2 is SQIVND in the germline V gene (reference sequence). The CDR3 totals 15 residues. The V end was cut by 5 bases, the J end by 0 bases, with 14 bases between. CDR3 sequence: CASSRRAGDSYEQYF. CDR3 DNA: TGTGCCAGTAGTCGAAGGGCGGGCGACTCCTACGAGCAGTACTTC.

The chain joins TRBV7-9 to TRBJ2-1; D not certain. The germline CDR1 and CDR2 sequences are SEHNR and FQNEAQ (reference sequence). The V gene lost 1 base and the J gene lost 8 bases, with 6 bases spanning the gap. The CDR3 loop spans 12 amino acids. DNA for the CDR3: TGTGCCAGCAGCTTAGTTTCCGATGAGCAGTTCTTC. This encodes CASSLVSDEQFF.

The chain combines TRBV6-5 with TRBJ2-7, with D possibly matching TRBD1 (6 bases). Germline V CDR1 and CDR2: MNHEY, SVGAGI. V lost 7 bases, J lost 0 bases, and 7 bases lay in between. The CDR3 runs to 12 residues. This CDR3 reads CASKGVSYEQYF. CDR3 nucleotide sequence: TGTGCCAGCAAGGGGGTCTCCTACGAGCAGTACTTC.

The chain couples TRBV4-1 to TRBJ2-1, with a tentative D call TRBD2 (6 bases). Germline CDR1 MGHRA, CDR2 YSYEKL. There are 16 residues in the CDR3. Trimming took off 1 base at V and 3 bases at J, with 13 bases between the two ends. CDR3 in amino acids: CASSQGGTGVYNEQFF. The CDR3 region has the DNA TGCGCCAGCAGCCAAGGGGGGACTGGGGTCTACAATGAGCAGTTCTTC.

About this clone itself: The junction departs from the called germline gene at one end, perhaps through a read error. Other nucleotide sequences in the sample specify the same CDR3. V gene TRBV6-1 combines with J gene TRBJ2-7, with TRBD2 identical over 12 bases. The CDR3 has 15 residues. Germline lookup yields CDR1 MNHNS and CDR2 SASEGT. CDR3 nucleotides: TGTGCCAGCAGTGAAGAGTTCTTACTAGCGGGGGGTAAGAATTTC. This gives the protein CASSEEFLLAGGKNF.

The chain couples TRBV29-1 to TRBJ2-3; TRBD2 matches 8 bases. V was clipped by 4 bases and J by 6 bases; unmatched bases: 9. Germline V lookup: CDR1 SQVTM, CDR2 ANQGSEA. The CDR3 length is 14 residues. CDR3 sequence: CSVAGLAGGDTQYF. CDR3 sequence (DNA): TGCAGCGTTGCTGGTCTAGCGGGTGGGGATACGCAGTATTTT.

The gene calls are TRBV28 and TRBJ2-5; 10 nucleotides align to TRBD1. V lost 6 bases to trimming and J lost 5 bases; unmatched junction nucleotides: 3. Germline-derived CDR1 and CDR2 are MDHEN and SYDVKM. This CDR3 contains 13 residues. The CDR3 sequence: CASRTGGVETQYF. The CDR3 DNA is TGTGCCAGCAGGACAGGGGGCGTTGAGACCCAGTACTTC.

The rearrangement uses TRBV5-4 and TRBJ2-1; weak D call: TRBD1 (6 bases). This CDR3 contains 17 residues. The V gene lost 4 bases and the J gene lost 0 bases, with 17 bases spanning the gap. Germline CDR1 and CDR2: SGHNT and YYREEE (reference sequence). The CDR3 sequence: CASSPLGPGASYNEQFF. The DNA for the CDR3 is TGTGCCAGCAGCCCTCTAGGGCCAGGGGCCTCCTACAATGAGCAGTTCTTC. Filled out from reference TRBV5-4 and TRBJ2-1, the complete variable domain reads ETGVTQSPTHLIKTRGQQVTLRCSSQSGHNTVSWYQQALGQGPQFIFQYYREEENGRGNFPPRFSGLQFPNYSSELNVNALELDDSALYLCASSPLGPGASYNEQFFGPGTRLTVL.

DNA of the CDR3: TGTGCCAGTAAGCAGCGGGAGGGCCGGGAGACCCAGTACTTC. This translates into CASKQREGRETQYF. The genes are TRBV19 and TRBJ2-5, with 10 bases identical to TRBD2. The CDR3 extends over 14 amino acids. Germline V gives CDR1 LNHDA, CDR2 SQIVND (reference sequence). V shed 7 bases and J 5 bases; nucleotides not matched to a gene: 7. Complete variable domain (other parts from reference TRBV19 and TRBJ2-5): DGGITQSPKYLFRKEGQNVTLSCEQNLNHDAMYWYRQDPGQGLRLIYYSQIVNDFQKGDIAEGYSVSREKKESFPLTVTSAQKNPTAFYLCASKQREGRETQYFGPGTRLLVL.

The chain has TRBV5-1 and TRBJ2-3, with unresolved D. The CDR3 sequence is 15 residues long. Trimming took off 0 bases at V and 1 base at J, with 9 bases between the two ends. Germline V gene lookup returns CDR1 SGHRS and CDR2 YFSETQ. The CDR3 nucleotides are TGCGCCAGCAGCTTGGTTACGCAGGGCACAGATACGCAGTATTTT. Its protein is CASSLVTQGTDTQYF.

This clone was seen just once. The J gene is TRBJ2-1, the V gene TRBV5-1, with a weak D call TRBD2 (6 bases). The CDR3 runs 14 residues. CDR1 SGHRS and CDR2 YFSETQ come from the germline V gene. V was pared by 0 bases and J by 5 bases, with 9 bases between. For the CDR3, the DNA is TGCGCCAGCAGCTTGGTGGGGGGAGACAATGAGCAGTTCTTC. Translating gives CASSLVGGDNEQFF. Using reference TRBV5-1 and TRBJ2-1 for the parts outside the CDR3, the full variable domain is KAGVTQTPRYLIKTRGQQVTLSCSPISGHRSVSWYQQTPGQGLQFLFEYFSETQRNKGNFPGRFSGRQFSNSRSEMNVSTLELGDSALYLCASSLVGGDNEQFFGPGTRLTVL.

The chain recombines TRBV25-1 with TRBJ2-7; the D gene is possibly TRBD1 (5 bases). Trimming removed 2 bases at V and 3 bases at J, with 5 bases between. The CDR3 length is 12 residues. CDR1 MGHDK and CDR2 SYGVNS come from the germline V gene. CDR3 in amino acids: CASSEQGYEQYF. The CDR3 DNA reads TGTGCCAGCAGTGAACAGGGCTACGAGCAGTACTTC.

The gene calls are TRBV5-6 and TRBJ2-4; TRBD1 agrees at 8 bases. Trimming removed 4 bases from V and 2 bases from J; junction bases left unmatched: 14. The CDR3 is 18 amino acids. Germline CDR1 reads SGHDT; CDR2 reads YYEEEE. The CDR3 DNA is TGTGCCAGCAGCCATTCACTAACAGGGGGGTGGCCCAAAAACATTCAGTACTTC. This translates into CASSHSLTGGWPKNIQYF. Drawing the rest from reference TRBV5-6 and TRBJ2-4, the complete variable domain is DAGVTQSPTHLIKTRGQQVTLRCSPKSGHDTVSWYQQALGQGPQFIFQYYEEEERQRGNFPDRFSGHQFPNYSSELNVNALLLGDSALYLCASSHSLTGGWPKNIQYFGAGTRLSVL.

The gene calls are TRBV11-2 and TRBJ2-5, with 11 bases lining up with TRBD2. This CDR3 is 15 amino acids long. Trimming took 3 bases from V and 4 from J; bases not matched to a gene: 4. Germline V gene lookup returns CDR1 SGHAT and CDR2 FQNNGV. CDR3 coding DNA: TGTGCCAGCAGCTTTAGCGGGGGGGCTGCAGAGACCCAGTACTTC. It translates to CASSFSGGAAETQYF.

This chain uses TRBV11-2 with TRBJ1-3, with D maybe TRBD1 (5 bases). Deletions cut 2 bases from V and 3 bases from J, with 5 bases between. Germline CDR1 reads SGHAT; CDR2 reads FQNNGV. This CDR3 contains 13 residues. DNA of the CDR3: TGTGCCAGCAGCTTACAGGGTGGAAACACCATATATTTT. Protein: CASSLQGGNTIYF.

This clone appeared many times. The rearrangement links TRBV25-1 to TRBJ2-7, with 7 bases fitting TRBD1. Germline trimming cut 5 bases from V and 4 bases from J; bases unmatched to any gene: 5. Germline V lookup: CDR1 MGHDK, CDR2 SYGVNS. This CDR3 has 13 amino acids. CDR3 sequence (DNA): TGTGCCAGCAGTACACAGGGACAGTACGAGCAGTACTTC. Translation gives CASSTQGQYEQYF.

The chain combines TRBV30 with TRBJ2-4; 9 bases match TRBD1. This CDR3 has 14 residues. After removal of 2 bases from V and 15 bases from J, the junction contained 14 bases not matched to a gene. Germline CDR1 GTSNPN, CDR2 SVGIG (reference sequence). CDR3 coding DNA: TGTGCCTGGAGTCTCCGATCTAGGGCGGGACAGGGGTACTTC. This sequence encodes CAWSLRSRAGQGYF.